Below, 30 T cell receptor beta chains from the same sample are listed, as sequenced in a study of blood T cell repertoires in COVID-19. The data were produced by immunoSEQ multiplex PCR, yet TCRdb's version contains in-frame clones alone and is incomplete. The data contain 350,000 to 400,000 clones, roughly nine tenths of them singletons. Material: PBMCs or T cells enriched from blood (not recorded which). The receptors were sampled from a woman between 35 and 50 years old who had been exposed to COVID-19.

The chain couples TRBV19 to TRBJ1-1; a possible D gene is TRBD1 (6 bases). V dropped 4 bases and J dropped 3 bases, with 21 bases sitting between them. This CDR3 region has 17 residues. Germline values: CDR1 LNHDA, CDR2 SQIVND (reference sequence). The CDR3 sequence: CASSTLDRRGADTEAFF. In nucleotides, the CDR3 is TGTGCCAGTAGTACCCTTGACAGGCGAGGGGCTGACACTGAAGCTTTCTTT.

The gene calls are TRBV12-3 or TRBV12-4 and TRBJ2-7; D is uncertain. The CDR3 has 12 residues. Trimming cost V 5 bases and J 4 bases, with 9 bases left between them. CDR3 bases: TGTGCCAGCAGTGCTGCTAGGTACGAGCAGTACTTC. It translates to CASSAARYEQYF.

This clone was seen only once. The chain is built from TRBV5-1 and TRBJ1-4; D call uncertain. Deletions cut 3 bases from V and 0 bases from J, with 6 bases between. There are 14 residues in the CDR3. The V gene's germline CDR1 is SGHRS and CDR2 YFSETQ. The CDR3 spells CASSYGATNEKLFF. CDR3 nucleotide sequence: TGCGCCAGCAGCTACGGAGCAACTAATGAAAAACTGTTTTTT.

The chain joins TRBV30 to TRBJ1-5, with 7 bases matching TRBD1. Looked up from germline, CDR1 is GTSNPN and CDR2 is SVGIG (reference sequence). After removal of 3 bases from V and 1 base from J, the junction contained 9 bases not matched to a gene. The CDR3 has 16 residues. DNA of the CDR3: TGTGCCTGGAGGGACCAGACAGGGCTGAGCAATCAGCCCCAGCATTTT. Protein sequence: CAWRDQTGLSNQPQHF.

The rearrangement links TRBV7-9 to TRBJ1-2, with a tentative D call TRBD1 (6 bases). With 0 bases removed from V and 4 bases from J, the gap between germline ends came to 12 bases. The CDR3 consists of 15 residues. CDR1 SEHNR and CDR2 FQNEAQ come from the germline V gene (reference sequence). This CDR3 is CASSLAGGGGYGYTF. CDR3 nucleotides: TGTGCCAGCAGCTTAGCTGGGGGCGGTGGCTATGGCTACACCTTC.

The chain joins TRBV18 to TRBJ2-1, with a weak D call TRBD2 (6 bases). The germline V and J ends were trimmed by 0 bases and 5 bases, with 14 bases remaining between them. The CDR3 covers 16 residues. Germline V gene lookup returns CDR1 KGHSH and CDR2 LQKENI. The CDR3 loop reads CASSPPGRGGNNEQFF. Here the CDR3 DNA reads TGTGCCAGCTCACCACCAGGGCGGGGTGGTAACAATGAGCAGTTCTTC.

This chain uses TRBV18 with TRBJ1-3; D is uncertain. The CDR3 covers 16 residues. CDR1 and CDR2 from the germline V gene are KGHSH and LQKENI. Trimming took 3 bases from V and 0 from J, leaving 12 bases between them. CDR3 in amino acids: CASSPLRESSGNTIYF. CDR3 DNA: TGTGCCAGCTCACCCCTGAGGGAAAGCTCTGGAAACACCATATATTTT.

The chain combines TRBV19 with TRBJ2-7, with 8 bases matching TRBD1. Trimming removed 7 bases from V and 1 base from J; junction bases left unmatched: 9. The CDR3 totals 15 residues. CDR1 and CDR2 (germline): LNHDA, SQIVND (reference sequence). CDR3 sequence reads: CASTPRTGMSYEQYF. DNA for the CDR3: TGTGCCAGTACCCCAAGGACAGGGATGTCCTACGAGCAGTACTTC. The complete variable domain, with remaining parts taken from reference TRBV19 and TRBJ2-7, reads DGGITQSPKYLFRKEGQNVTLSCEQNLNHDAMYWYRQDPGQGLRLIYYSQIVNDFQKGDIAEGYSVSREKKESFPLTVTSAQKNPTAFYLCASTPRTGMSYEQYFGPGTRLTVT.

This clone turned up a few times. J is TRBJ2-7 and V is TRBV15; TRBD2 is a possible D gene (6 bases). Germline V gene lookup returns CDR1 LNHNV and CDR2 YYDKDF (reference sequence). V lost 1 base and J 4 bases, leaving 14 bases between the germline ends. The CDR3 extends over 15 amino acids. The CDR3 sequence is CATSRAGREGYEQYF. The CDR3 bases are TGTGCCACCAGCAGAGCGGGGCGGGAAGGGTACGAGCAGTACTTC.

Only one count was recorded for this clone. This rearrangement joins TRBV4-3 to TRBJ2-7; 7 bases are shared with TRBD2. V shed 1 base, J shed 3 bases, and the junction held 6 bases outside the gene matches. This CDR3 is 15 amino acids long. Looked up from germline, CDR1 is LGHNA and CDR2 is YSLEER. The chain's CDR3 is CASSQGGGLLYEQYF. The CDR3 DNA is TGCGCCAGCAGCCAAGGGGGGGGTCTCCTCTACGAGCAGTACTTC.

The CDR3: CASSFGQNTEAFF. For the CDR3, the DNA is TGTGCCAGCAGCTTTGGACAAAACACTGAAGCTTTCTTT. The chain carries TRBV11-2 and TRBJ1-1, with D possibly matching TRBD1 (5 bases). CDR1 is SGHAT, CDR2 FQNNGV, per germline. The CDR3 totals 13 residues. Trimming removed 3 bases at V and 2 bases at J, with 7 bases between. Drawing the rest from reference TRBV11-2 and TRBJ1-1, the complete variable domain is EAGVAQSPRYKIIEKRQSVAFWCNPISGHATLYWYQQILGQGPKLLIQFQNNGVVDDSQLPKDRFSAERLKGVDSTLKIQPAKLEDSAVYLCASSFGQNTEAFFGQGTRLTVV.

This chain connects TRBV9 to TRBJ2-3; 7 bases agree with TRBD2. Germline V lookup: CDR1 SGDLS, CDR2 YYNGEE. V was pared by 2 bases and J by 1 base, with 7 bases of the junction left unmatched. The CDR3 runs 16 residues. The CDR3 DNA reads TGTGCCAGCAGCGTGGAAAGTGGGGGGGGCACAGATACGCAGTATTTT. Encoded protein: CASSVESGGGTDTQYF.

This chain connects TRBV3-1 (or the pseudogene TRBV3-2) to TRBJ2-3; 10 bases match TRBD2. Germline trimming cut 3 bases from V and 6 bases from J; bases unmatched to any gene: 6. Germline V CDR1 and CDR2: LGHDT, YNNKEL (reference sequence). This CDR3 comprises 15 residues. The CDR3 nucleotides read TGTGCCAGCAGCCACGTAGCGGGGGGAGTGGATACGCAGTATTTT. Translating it yields CASSHVAGGVDTQYF.

The rearrangement joins TRBV11-3 to TRBJ2-1; 7 bases match TRBD2. The junction had 7 bases not matched to a gene; V was cut back by 1 base and J by 10 bases. CDR1 and CDR2 (germline): SGHNT, YENEEA. The length of the CDR3 is 14 residues. The chain's CDR3 is CASSLGAGAKEQFF. CDR3 sequence (DNA): TGTGCCAGCAGCTTAGGGGCGGGAGCGAAAGAGCAGTTCTTC.

The chain employs TRBV3-1 (or the pseudogene TRBV3-2) and TRBJ2-3, with D maybe TRBD1 (5 bases). This CDR3 comprises 15 residues. The germline V gene encodes CDR1 LGHDT and CDR2 YNNKEL (reference sequence). V gave up 1 base and J gave up 2 bases, with 10 bases separating them. The CDR3 region has the DNA TGTGCCAGCAGCCAAGTTTGGGGCCCCACAGATACGCAGTATTTT. Residues: CASSQVWGPTDTQYF.

The chain couples TRBV6-4 to TRBJ2-1; TRBD1 might be the D (6 bases). V was clipped by 4 bases and J by 9 bases, with 19 bases between them. The germline CDR1 and CDR2 sequences are MRHNA and SNTAGT. The CDR3 length is 15 residues. CDR3: CASSGGSRGFGEQFF. The CDR3 region has the DNA TGTGCCAGCAGTGGAGGGAGTAGGGGGTTTGGTGAGCAGTTCTTC.

The rearrangement uses TRBV7-8 and TRBJ1-1; 8 nucleotides agree with TRBD1. The CDR3 is 15 amino acids. CDR1 is SGHVS, CDR2 FQNEAQ, per germline. After removal of 6 bases from V and 1 base from J, the junction contained 7 bases not matched to a gene. CDR3 nucleotides: TGTGCCAGCAGTCGCGGACAGGGCCAGAACACTGAAGCTTTCTTT. This sequence encodes CASSRGQGQNTEAFF.

The V and J genes are TRBV27 and TRBJ1-2; weak D call: TRBD1 (6 bases). Germline V CDR1 and CDR2: MNHEY, SMNVEV (reference sequence). CDR3 length equals 19 residues. V lost 5 bases, J lost 6 bases, and 31 bases lay in between. The CDR3 loop is CASSRITPSGDILRHGYTF. Here the CDR3 DNA reads TGTGCCAGCAGTCGAATAACCCCGAGTGGGGACATCTTACGGCATGGCTACACCTTC.

The chain couples TRBV10-2 to TRBJ1-3; the D gene is possibly TRBD1 (6 bases). Germline CDR1 WSHSY, CDR2 SAAADI. The ends were cut back, 5 bases at V and 4 bases at J, with 12 bases in the middle. The CDR3 loop spans 14 amino acids. CDR3 nucleotide sequence: TGCGCCAGCAGTCAAACAGGGACAGGAAACACCATATATTTT. This gives the protein CASSQTGTGNTIYF.

This chain uses TRBV7-9 with TRBJ2-7, with D possibly TRBD1 on 6 matching bases. V was clipped by 1 base and J by 1 base, with 14 bases between them. Looked up from germline, CDR1 is SEHNR and CDR2 is FQNEAQ (reference sequence). The CDR3 consists of 16 residues. CDR3 region: CASSLEGGRDSYEQYF. The CDR3 region has the DNA TGTGCCAGCAGCTTAGAAGGGGGACGGGATTCCTACGAGCAGTACTTC.

The genes are TRBV21-1 and TRBJ1-5; the tabulated D call, TRBD1, remains unverified against the DNA. TRBV21-1 is classified as a pseudogene. CDR3 size: 18 residues. For the CDR3, the DNA is TGTGCCAGCAGCAGAGACGCCAGGGCCTCCGGCCCTAATCAGCCCCAGCATTTT. It encodes CASSRDARASGPNQPQHF.

The J gene is TRBJ1-3, the V gene TRBV7-3; D is unclear. Germline V gene data show CDR1 as SGHTA and CDR2 as FQGTGA. This CDR3 spans 13 amino acids. The germline V and J ends were trimmed by 5 bases and 4 bases, with 9 bases remaining between them. CDR3 coding DNA: TGTGCCAGCAGCCCCCAAGCCGGAAACACCATATATTTT. It is translated as CASSPQAGNTIYF.

This chain connects TRBV11-1 to TRBJ2-3, with D possibly matching TRBD2 (5 bases). The CDR3 is 15 residues long. Trimming removed 5 bases at V and 2 bases at J, with 14 bases between. CDR1 SGHAT and CDR2 FQDESV come from the germline V gene (reference sequence). The CDR3 nucleotides read TGTGCCAGCAGCAGCCCCACTAGTGCCACAGATACGCAGTATTTT. Translating gives CASSSPTSATDTQYF.

The chain uses TRBV7-2 and TRBJ1-2; the D is unclear. The V and J ends lost 1 base and 1 base respectively, with 10 bases between them. This CDR3 is built from 15 residues. The germline V gene has CDR1 SGHTA and CDR2 FQGNSA. The CDR3 DNA follows: TGTGCCAGCAGCTTAGTTGTGGGAGATAACTATGGCTACACCTTC. It specifies CASSLVVGDNYGYTF. Filled out from reference TRBV7-2 and TRBJ1-2, the complete variable domain reads GAGVSQSPSNKVTEKGKDVELRCDPISGHTALYWYRQSLGQGLEFLIYFQGNSAPDKSGLPSDRFSAERTGGSVSTLTIQRTQQEDSAVYLCASSLVVGDNYGYTFGSGTRLTVV.

The J gene is TRBJ2-2, the V gene TRBV29-1, with no clear D. Germline CDR1 SQVTM, CDR2 ANQGSEA. This CDR3 region has 13 residues. Trimming stripped 4 bases from V and 6 bases from J, with 12 bases between. CDR3 amino acids: CSVGASNSGELFF. In DNA, the CDR3 is TGCAGCGTTGGTGCTAGTAACTCCGGGGAGCTGTTTTTT.

CDR3 residues: CASLPIQGTTEAFF. CDR3 coding DNA: TGTGCCAGCCTACCTATACAGGGGACCACTGAAGCTTTCTTT. The V gene is TRBV18, the J gene TRBJ1-1; 7 nucleotides agree with TRBD1. Germline CDR1 reads KGHSH; CDR2 reads LQKENI. V lost 8 bases and J lost 4; bases outside the gene matches: 10. The CDR3 runs to 14 residues.

V usage is TRBV30 and J usage is TRBJ1-5; D might be TRBD1 (5 bases). The germline V gene encodes CDR1 GTSNPN and CDR2 SVGIG (reference sequence). V was trimmed by 4 bases and J by 4 bases, leaving 11 bases between them. The CDR3 extends over 13 amino acids. This chain's CDR3 is CAWTAGGNQPQHF. As DNA, the CDR3 is TGTGCCTGGACTGCCGGGGGGAATCAGCCCCAGCATTTT.

The chain links TRBV10-1 to TRBJ1-2; 7 bases agree with TRBD1. The CDR3 consists of 13 residues. Germline trimming cut 6 bases from V and 3 bases from J; bases unmatched to any gene: 4. Germline CDR1 and CDR2: WNHNN and SYGVQD (reference sequence). This chain's CDR3 is CASSSGTDYGYTF. The CDR3 nucleotides are TGCGCCAGCAGCTCCGGGACAGACTATGGCTACACCTTC.

This chain connects TRBV12-5 to TRBJ1-3; D remains unclear. Germline assignment: CDR1 LGHNT and CDR2 FRNRAP. Trimming cost V 2 bases and J 7 bases, with 6 bases left between them. There are 12 residues in the CDR3. CDR3 sequence (DNA): TGTGCTAGTGGTTTGAAGGAGAACACCATATATTTT. It is translated as CASGLKENTIYF.

The chain links TRBV29-1 to TRBJ2-5; TRBD1 matches at 9 bases. V gave up 7 bases and J gave up 4 bases; unmatched junction bases: 13. Germline values: CDR1 SQVTM, CDR2 ANQGSEA. The CDR3 contains 15 residues. The CDR3 DNA sequence: TGCAGCGCCAAAGGGGCCACAGGGGGCGGAGAGACCCAGTACTTC. This sequence encodes CSAKGATGGGETQYF.